This T cell receptor beta chain derives from a study of blood T cells in healthy people across ages. Study observations and caveats: Naive and antigen-experienced cells were not separated, limiting conclusive comparison.

CDR3 length: 14 amino acids. After removal of 3 bases from V and 6 bases from J, the junction contained 4 bases not matched to a gene. This clonotype has a handful of counts. What it binds is unknown. A J-beta primer mix and a sample-barcoded 5' primer were used in a second PCR of about 7 to 12 cycles. TCRdb redid the calling of the 5' RACE reads with MiXCR, one entry per CDR3 protein. This table has 1.5 million or so distinct CDR3 sequences, approximately 38% appearing once. This clonotype was sampled from a woman between 18 and 30 years old in good health. The material sequenced was blood. V usage is TRBV12-3 or TRBV12-4 and J usage is TRBJ2-3, with 9 nucleotides matching TRBD2. CDR3 sequence reads: CASSFGGGADTQYF. CDR3 bases: TGTGCCAGCAGTTTTGGCGGGGGGGCCGATACGCAGTATTTT.